This T cell receptor beta chain was captured by sequencing in a study of vaccination effects on CD4 cells after COVID-19. This clone appeared once. Its antigen is undetermined. The assay was immunoSEQ multiplex PCR, and TCRdb's table has in-frame clones only and misses some. This table holds about 64,000 clones, 78% found once. Regarding the study as a whole: Only a few convalescent patients and no early post-infection timepoints featured in the study.

Viral peptide pool expansion of antigen-specific CD4+ T cells preceded sequencing in the ViraFEST assay. Upon completion of about ten days in culture, CD4+ T cells were isolated. Two-dose vaccination with either BNT162b2 or mRNA-1273 was given to the participants. Each vaccine recipient was nucleocapsid antibody negative and had no prior SARS-CoV-2 infection. Cultures of over 1.5 million PBMC per well contained about 9.5 IU/ml IL-2 plus 10 ug/ml peptides. Half of the medium was exchanged for IL-2 medium on both days 3 and 7. The CDR3 is 12 residues long. Germline CDR1 is MNHNY and CDR2 is SVGAGI (reference sequence). V shed 10 bases, J shed 4 bases, and the junction held 5 bases outside the gene matches.

The source of this sequence is a human donor who received a COVID-19 vaccine. The rearrangement joins TRBV6-6 to TRBJ2-7; the match to TRBD1 covers 9 bases. The sample here was CD4+ T cells from PBMCs cultured with HCoV-OC43 spike peptides, taken after COVID-19 vaccination. As to subset: HCoV-OC43 spike overlapping peptide pool stimulation. The CDR3 sequence is CATRDRVYEQYV. CDR3 sequence (DNA): TGTGCCACCCGGGACAGGGTGTACGAGCAGTACGTC.